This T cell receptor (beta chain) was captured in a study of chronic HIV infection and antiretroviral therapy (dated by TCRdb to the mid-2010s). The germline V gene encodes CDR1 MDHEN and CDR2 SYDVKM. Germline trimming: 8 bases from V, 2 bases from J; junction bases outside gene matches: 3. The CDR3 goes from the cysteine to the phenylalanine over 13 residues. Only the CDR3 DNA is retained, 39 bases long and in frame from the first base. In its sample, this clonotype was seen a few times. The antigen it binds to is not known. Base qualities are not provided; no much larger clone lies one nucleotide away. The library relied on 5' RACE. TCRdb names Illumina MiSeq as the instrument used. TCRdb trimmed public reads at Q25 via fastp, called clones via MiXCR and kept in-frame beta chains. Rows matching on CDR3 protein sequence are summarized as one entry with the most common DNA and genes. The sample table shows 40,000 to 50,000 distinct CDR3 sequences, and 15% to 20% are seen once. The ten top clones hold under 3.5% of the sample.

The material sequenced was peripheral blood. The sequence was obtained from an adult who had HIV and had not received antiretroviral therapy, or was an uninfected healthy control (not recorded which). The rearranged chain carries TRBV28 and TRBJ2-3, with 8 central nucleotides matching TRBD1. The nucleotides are TGTGCCAGCCGGACAGGGCCCACAGATACGCAGTATTTT. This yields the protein CASRTGPTDTQYF.